These T cell receptor beta chains were read from a single sample in a study of Graves' ophthalmopathy and Graves' hyperthyroidism. TCRdb fed the multiplex PCR reads into MiXCR, producing one record per CDR3 protein. The sample has over a million distinct CDR3 sequences, about 38% seen once; the top ten hold over 8.5%. Sequenced: peripheral blood or thyroid tissue (not recorded which). The receptors were sampled from an adult man with Graves' hyperthyroidism. CDR3s include the opening cysteine and the closing phenylalanine or tryptophan. Each record gives: D gene, clone size, J gene, V gene, CDR3 DNA, CDR3 protein. The D gene is left open where the match is weak. The listing skips clone size in some rows; elsewhere it reads once, few, many or a size class.

D gene: -
clone size: many
J gene: TRBJ1-1
V gene: TRBV4-2
CDR3 DNA: TGTGCCAGCAGCCAACTCGCAGGGACCACTGAAGCTTTCTTT
CDR3 protein: CASSQLAGTTEAFF

D gene: -
clone size: few
J gene: TRBJ2-5
V gene: TRBV19
CDR3 DNA: TGTGCCAGTAACGCAGGGGAGACCCAGTACTTC
CDR3 protein: CASNAGETQYF

D gene: TRBD1
clone size: many
J gene: TRBJ2-5
V gene: TRBV19
CDR3 DNA: TGTGCCAGTAGCCGACAGGGCTTAGAGACCCAGTACTTC
CDR3 protein: CASSRQGLETQYF

D gene: TRBD2
clone size: -
J gene: TRBJ2-7
V gene: TRBV7-9
CDR3 DNA: TGTGCCAGCGGCACCCCGGGGTACCGGGACTACTCCTACGAGCAGTACTTC
CDR3 protein: CASGTPGYRDYSYEQYF

D gene: TRBD1
clone size: once
J gene: TRBJ2-5
V gene: TRBV5-1
CDR3 DNA: TGCGCCAGCAGCTCGCCGGGACAGATACAAGAGACCCAGTACTTC
CDR3 protein: CASSSPGQIQETQYF

D gene: TRBD2
clone size: -
J gene: TRBJ2-5
V gene: TRBV24-1
CDR3 DNA: TGTGCCACCAGTGATTCCCAGGGAGGGGAGACCCAGTACTTC
CDR3 protein: CATSDSQGGETQYF

D gene: -
clone size: many
J gene: TRBJ2-5
V gene: TRBV7-8
CDR3 DNA: TGTGCCAGCAGCCCCCGGACTACCCCAGAGACCCAGTACTTC
CDR3 protein: CASSPRTTPETQYF

D gene: -
clone size: few
J gene: TRBJ1-5
V gene: TRBV5-5
CDR3 DNA: TGTGCCAGCAGCTCGGTCGGGGGGCTGAGCAATCAGCCCCAGCATTTT
CDR3 protein: CASSSVGGLSNQPQHF

D gene: -
clone size: few
J gene: TRBJ1-2
V gene: TRBV28
CDR3 DNA: TGTGCCAGCAGTTTTAGGGATCGCTCGCCTTATGGCTACACCTTC
CDR3 protein: CASSFRDRSPYGYTF

D gene: TRBD2
clone size: many
J gene: TRBJ2-2
V gene: TRBV7-9
CDR3 DNA: TGTGCCAGCAGCTTAGTCCCGCAAGGGAGGACTAGCGGGGCCCTTAACACCGGGGAGCTGTTTTTT
CDR3 protein: CASSLVPQGRTSGALNTGELFF

D gene: TRBD1
clone size: -
J gene: TRBJ2-7
V gene: TRBV28
CDR3 DNA: TGTGCCAGCACCACAGGGGGCTACGAGCAGTACTTC
CDR3 protein: CASTTGGYEQYF

D gene: -
clone size: few
J gene: TRBJ2-2
V gene: TRBV2
CDR3 DNA: TGTGCCAGCAGTGACTGGATTCCCAGTGGGATGAACACCGGGGAGCTGTTTTTT
CDR3 protein: CASSDWIPSGMNTGELFF

D gene: -
clone size: many
J gene: TRBJ2-7
V gene: TRBV5-1
CDR3 DNA: TGCGCCAGCAGCCGGATTCGAGGACTTGAGCAGTACTTC
CDR3 protein: CASSRIRGLEQYF

D gene: -
clone size: -
J gene: TRBJ2-7
V gene: TRBV20-1
CDR3 DNA: TGCAGTGCTAGAGATGGGATGGGCGGCTACGAGCAGTACTTC
CDR3 protein: CSARDGMGGYEQYF

D gene: -
clone size: many
J gene: TRBJ2-7
V gene: TRBV20-1
CDR3 DNA: TGCAGTGCTAGTCGGCCGGGGGTCACCTACGAGCAGTACTTC
CDR3 protein: CSASRPGVTYEQYF

D gene: -
clone size: many
J gene: TRBJ1-1
V gene: TRBV6-5
CDR3 DNA: TGTGCCAGCAGTTACTCGGGAGTCATGAACACTGAAGCTTTCTTT
CDR3 protein: CASSYSGVMNTEAFF

D gene: -
clone size: -
J gene: TRBJ1-6
V gene: TRBV28
CDR3 DNA: TGTGCCAGCGATCATCAACAGGCGAATTCACCCCTCCACTTT
CDR3 protein: CASDHQQANSPLHF

D gene: TRBD1
clone size: -
J gene: TRBJ2-2
V gene: TRBV20-1
CDR3 DNA: TGCAGTGCTAGAAAGACAGGGGGCGAGTACACCGGGGAGCTGTTTTTT
CDR3 protein: CSARKTGGEYTGELFF

D gene: -
clone size: many
J gene: TRBJ2-5
V gene: TRBV4-1
CDR3 DNA: TGCGCCAGCAGCCAAGGGACGGAGGGCTCGCGGCAGGAGACCCAGTACTTC
CDR3 protein: CASSQGTEGSRQETQYF

D gene: -
clone size: -
J gene: TRBJ1-2
V gene: TRBV29-1
CDR3 DNA: TGCAGCGTTGAAGAGGACACCTATGGCTACACCTTC
CDR3 protein: CSVEEDTYGYTF

D gene: -
clone size: few
J gene: TRBJ1-5
V gene: TRBV12-3/TRBV12-4
CDR3 DNA: TGTGCCAGCAGTTTTTCTTCGGGGGCTCAGCCCCAGCATTTT
CDR3 protein: CASSFSSGAQPQHF

D gene: -
clone size: many
J gene: TRBJ1-5
V gene: TRBV2
CDR3 DNA: TGTGCCAGCGGCGGGTGGGGAAGTCAGCCCCAGCATTTT
CDR3 protein: CASGGWGSQPQHF

D gene: -
clone size: many
J gene: TRBJ1-1
V gene: TRBV19
CDR3 DNA: TGTGCCAGTAGTCCCCCCCGGCAGCCTGTTGAAGCTTTCTTT
CDR3 protein: CASSPPRQPVEAFF

D gene: TRBD1
clone size: many
J gene: TRBJ2-7
V gene: TRBV20-1
CDR3 DNA: TGCAGCCTGAGGGGGCGATCCTACGAGCAGTACTTC
CDR3 protein: CSLRGRSYEQYF

D gene: TRBD1
clone size: -
J gene: TRBJ1-1
V gene: TRBV11-2
CDR3 DNA: TGTGCCAGCAGCCGGGGACAGGGGGTTCGTACCACTGAAGCTTTCTTT
CDR3 protein: CASSRGQGVRTTEAFF

D gene: -
clone size: -
J gene: TRBJ1-4
V gene: TRBV2
CDR3 DNA: TGTGCCAGCAGGACGGGGGGCCCTAATGAAAAACTGTTTTTT
CDR3 protein: CASRTGGPNEKLFF

D gene: -
clone size: once
J gene: TRBJ2-6
V gene: TRBV25-1
CDR3 DNA: TGTGCCAGTAGTGCCGCCCTGGGGGGGGCCCTCAATTACGCCTCTGTGGCCAACGTCCTGACTTTC
CDR3 protein: CASSAALGGALNYASVANVLTF

D gene: TRBD1
clone size: few
J gene: TRBJ1-6
V gene: TRBV30
CDR3 DNA: TGTGCCTGGAGGCGACAGGGGAGGAGGACCCTCCACTTT
CDR3 protein: CAWRRQGRRTLHF

D gene: -
clone size: -
J gene: TRBJ2-5
V gene: TRBV6-5
CDR3 DNA: TGTGCCAGCAGCGCGGCGGCGGAGACCCAGTACTTC
CDR3 protein: CASSAAAETQYF

D gene: -
clone size: -
J gene: TRBJ1-2
V gene: TRBV5-1
CDR3 DNA: TGCGCCAGCAGCTTGGGCCCGGGAGATGGCTACACCTTC
CDR3 protein: CASSLGPGDGYTF

D gene: TRBD1
clone size: -
J gene: TRBJ1-5
V gene: TRBV24-1
CDR3 DNA: TGTGCCACCAGTGATCCCGGGGACAGCCGAAGCAATCAGCCCCAGCATTTT
CDR3 protein: CATSDPGDSRSNQPQHF

D gene: -
clone size: -
J gene: TRBJ1-1
V gene: TRBV2
CDR3 DNA: TGTGCCAGCAGAAGGACAGCCCACACTGAAGCTTTCTTT
CDR3 protein: CASRRTAHTEAFF

D gene: -
clone size: -
J gene: TRBJ1-1
V gene: TRBV20-1
CDR3 DNA: TGCAGTGCTGAGGGCAGTGCCGGGGGTGACGAAGCTTTCTTT
CDR3 protein: CSAEGSAGGDEAFF

D gene: -
clone size: -
J gene: TRBJ2-5
V gene: TRBV29-1
CDR3 DNA: TGCAGCATCCAAAGTCAGGGGGAGACCCAGTACTTC
CDR3 protein: CSIQSQGETQYF

D gene: TRBD2
clone size: -
J gene: TRBJ2-5
V gene: TRBV7-7
CDR3 DNA: TGTGCTAGCAGCTTAGATCCCCCACTAGCGGGATATCAAGAGACCCAGTACTTC
CDR3 protein: CASSLDPPLAGYQETQYF

D gene: TRBD2
clone size: many
J gene: TRBJ2-2
V gene: TRBV9
CDR3 DNA: TGTGCCAGCAGCGTAGGCGGGGGAGGTGTCACCGGGGAGCTGTTTTTT
CDR3 protein: CASSVGGGGVTGELFF

D gene: -
clone size: many
J gene: TRBJ2-6
V gene: TRBV5-1
CDR3 DNA: TGCGCCAGCAGCTTGGATGCGGTTGGGTCTGGGGCCAACGTCCTGACTTTC
CDR3 protein: CASSLDAVGSGANVLTF

D gene: TRBD2
clone size: many
J gene: TRBJ2-7
V gene: TRBV29-1
CDR3 DNA: TGCAGCGTTGTGGGTAGCGGGGGAAAACCCTCCTACGAGCAGTACTTC
CDR3 protein: CSVVGSGGKPSYEQYF

D gene: -
clone size: once
J gene: TRBJ1-5
V gene: TRBV29-1
CDR3 DNA: TGCAGCTACTCATGGGGGGCTTCGGGGCAGCCCCAGCATTTT
CDR3 protein: CSYSWGASGQPQHF

D gene: -
clone size: -
J gene: TRBJ1-1
V gene: TRBV20-1
CDR3 DNA: TGCAGTGCTAGAGATCTCAGGGACACTGAAGCTTTCTTT
CDR3 protein: CSARDLRDTEAFF

D gene: -
clone size: -
J gene: TRBJ2-3
V gene: TRBV20-1
CDR3 DNA: TGCAGTGCTACCCACGCCAGGGGACTCCCGGAAGATACGCAGTATTTT
CDR3 protein: CSATHARGLPEDTQYF

D gene: TRBD2
clone size: -
J gene: TRBJ2-5
V gene: TRBV30
CDR3 DNA: TGTGCTCGGGGACTAGCGGGAGGTATCGGAGAGACCCAGTACTTC
CDR3 protein: CARGLAGGIGETQYF

D gene: TRBD1
clone size: -
J gene: TRBJ1-6
V gene: TRBV7-3
CDR3 DNA: TGTGCCAGCACCTCGCCAGGACAGGGGGTCCTAAATTCACCCCTCCACTTT
CDR3 protein: CASTSPGQGVLNSPLHF

D gene: TRBD1
clone size: many
J gene: TRBJ2-5
V gene: TRBV12-3/TRBV12-4
CDR3 DNA: TGTGCCAGCAGCCGGACAGGGGGATTAGAGACCCAGTACTTC
CDR3 protein: CASSRTGGLETQYF

D gene: -
clone size: many
J gene: TRBJ2-7
V gene: TRBV7-9
CDR3 DNA: TGTGCCAGCAGCTTAGCCAGTTTTGCCTACGAGCAGTACTTC
CDR3 protein: CASSLASFAYEQYF

D gene: -
clone size: once
J gene: TRBJ2-2
V gene: TRBV7-2
CDR3 DNA: TGTGCCAGCGTGGGGTACGGGGACACCGGGGAGCTGTTTTTT
CDR3 protein: CASVGYGDTGELFF

D gene: -
clone size: once
J gene: TRBJ1-6
V gene: TRBV10-3
CDR3 DNA: TGTGCCATCAGTGGGGGCGACGGACCCCTCCACTTT
CDR3 protein: CAISGGDGPLHF

D gene: -
clone size: -
J gene: TRBJ1-6
V gene: TRBV10-3
CDR3 DNA: TGTGCCATCAACCGGGACATAACCAATTCACCCCTCCACTTT
CDR3 protein: CAINRDITNSPLHF

D gene: TRBD1
clone size: -
J gene: TRBJ1-2
V gene: TRBV2
CDR3 DNA: TGTGCCAACAGTGCCGACAGGGAAAGCACCTTC
CDR3 protein: CANSADRESTF

D gene: -
clone size: -
J gene: TRBJ2-3
V gene: TRBV7-2
CDR3 DNA: TGTGCCAGCAACCAGCGGCCCACAGATACGCAGTATTTT
CDR3 protein: CASNQRPTDTQYF

D gene: TRBD1
clone size: many
J gene: TRBJ1-4
V gene: TRBV20-1
CDR3 DNA: TGCAGTGCAAGGACAGGGGCGCATGAAAAACTGTTTTTT
CDR3 protein: CSARTGAHEKLFF

D gene: TRBD1
clone size: many
J gene: TRBJ1-4
V gene: TRBV20-1
CDR3 DNA: TGCAGTGCCCTGAAGACAGGGGTTGAAAAACTGTTTTTT
CDR3 protein: CSALKTGVEKLFF

D gene: TRBD2
clone size: few
J gene: TRBJ2-7
V gene: TRBV7-2
CDR3 DNA: TGTGCCAGCAGCTTAGCGAGGGGACTAGCAGGCGAGCAGTACTTC
CDR3 protein: CASSLARGLAGEQYF

D gene: TRBD2
clone size: -
J gene: TRBJ2-6
V gene: TRBV7-2
CDR3 DNA: TGTGCCAGCAGCCATAGCGGGGGGGCCAACGTCCTGACTTTC
CDR3 protein: CASSHSGGANVLTF

D gene: -
clone size: many
J gene: TRBJ2-2
V gene: TRBV7-7
CDR3 DNA: TGTGCCAGCAGCTCAACAGCCGGGGAGCTGTTTTTT
CDR3 protein: CASSSTAGELFF